The 14 T cell receptor beta chains in this list originate from one sample, sequenced in a study of OX40 agonist ivuxolimab in advanced cancers. Some clones are missing from TCRdb's copy, which holds only in-frame ones; the method was immunoSEQ multiplex PCR. The table lists 130,000 or so clones, 90% of them singletons. The starting material was CD4+ or CD8+ T cells sorted from blood, obtained in a trial of the OX40 agonist ivuxolimab. All receptors derive from an adult with an advanced solid tumor such as melanoma, head and neck, liver or kidney cancer.

This chain joins TRBV5-6 and TRBJ1-2, with 8 bases aligning to TRBD1. The J segment lost 4 bases and the V segment lost 0 bases, leaving 5 bases of the junction unmatched. From germline, CDR1 is SGHDT and CDR2 YYEEEE. The CDR3 is 15 amino acids. The CDR3 sequence is CASSLAGQGFYGYTF. The CDR3 DNA reads as TGTGCCAGCAGCTTGGCCGGACAGGGCTTCTATGGCTACACCTTC.

The rearrangement links TRBV7-9 to TRBJ2-7; tentatively, D is TRBD2 (6 bases). Trimming pared 7 bases from V and 0 bases from J, leaving 10 bases between. This CDR3 spans 13 amino acids. Germline CDR1 is SEHNR and CDR2 is FQNEAQ (reference sequence). CDR3 coding DNA: TGTGCCAGCACGACTAGAAGCTCCTACGAGCAGTACTTC. This gives the protein CASTTRSSYEQYF.

V is TRBV19 and J is TRBJ1-1; D unresolved. Trimming left V 3 bases short and J 0 bases short, with 20 bases between. The CDR3 is made up of 18 amino acids. The germline V gene has CDR1 LNHDA and CDR2 SQIVND (reference sequence). The CDR3 protein is CASSILGLSELMNTEAFF. CDR3 bases: TGTGCCAGTAGTATCCTCGGACTCTCAGAACTTATGAACACTGAAGCTTTCTTT.

This rearrangement joins TRBV7-9 to TRBJ2-2; D possibly corresponds to TRBD2 (5 bases). Germline CDR1 is SEHNR and CDR2 is FQNEAQ (reference sequence). This CDR3 region has 15 residues. The ends were cut back, 2 bases at V and 1 base at J, with 8 bases in the middle. CDR3 DNA: TGTGCCAGCAGCTTAAGCGGAAAGAACACCGGGGAGCTGTTTTTT. This gives the protein CASSLSGKNTGELFF.

This chain uses TRBV19 with TRBJ2-2; either TRBD1 or TRBD2 may fit D (5 bases each). The CDR3 runs to 14 residues. Trimming pared 3 bases from V and 7 bases from J, leaving 12 bases between. Germline V gives CDR1 LNHDA, CDR2 SQIVND (reference sequence). DNA for the CDR3: TGTGCCAGTAGTATCACCGGGACGGTCGGGGAGCTGTTTTTT. Translating gives CASSITGTVGELFF.

The CDR3 bases are TGCGCCAGCAGCGAACAGGGGACGCAAGGCTACGAGCAGTACTTC. Residues: CASSEQGTQGYEQYF. This chain connects TRBV5-1 to TRBJ2-7; 7 nucleotides agree with TRBD1. The germline CDR1 and CDR2 sequences are SGHRS and YFSETQ. Trimming cost V 4 bases and J 3 bases; bases outside gene matches: 10. CDR3 length: 15 residues.

This clone appeared a few times. The rearrangement joins TRBV10-3 to TRBJ1-1; D not certain. The V and J ends lost 0 bases and 0 bases respectively, with 11 bases between them. The V gene's germline CDR1 is ENHRY and CDR2 SYGVKD. The CDR3 extends over 16 amino acids. CDR3 in DNA: TGTGCCATCAGTGAGTCGAGAACAGCAATGAACACTGAAGCTTTCTTT. This sequence encodes CAISESRTAMNTEAFF.

The chain joins TRBV5-8 to TRBJ1-5; no clear D gene. The CDR3 length is 16 residues. The germline gives CDR1 SGHTS, CDR2 YDEGEE. Trimming removed 2 bases at V and 6 bases at J, with 18 bases between. CDR3 bases: TGTGCCAGCAGCTTACCTTACGGGGAAGGTGGTCAGCCCCAGCATTTT. Its translation: CASSLPYGEGGQPQHF.

The rearrangement links TRBV5-4 to TRBJ2-7; 9 bases fit TRBD1. The trim removed 4 bases at V and 4 bases at J, leaving 9 bases unmatched. The CDR3 totals 15 residues. Germline V gives CDR1 SGHNT, CDR2 YYREEE (reference sequence). The CDR3 region has the DNA TGTGCCAGCAGCCCCTCATCCGGGACAGGGTACGAGCAGTACTTC. The encoded protein is CASSPSSGTGYEQYF.

V usage is TRBV7-9 and J usage is TRBJ2-2; 9 nucleotides agree with TRBD1. The CDR3 sequence is 16 residues long. V was pared by 5 bases and J by 6 bases, with 10 bases of the junction left unmatched. From germline, CDR1 is SEHNR and CDR2 FQNEAQ (reference sequence). This CDR3 is CASSPTGTGMAGELFF. The CDR3, as DNA: TGTGCCAGCAGCCCCACCGGGACAGGGATGGCCGGGGAGCTGTTTTTT.

This chain links TRBV4-2 with TRBJ2-7, with 9 bases fitting TRBD1. The CDR3 runs 15 residues. Per the germline V gene, CDR1 is LGHNA and CDR2 is YNFKEQ. Germline trimming cut 5 bases from V and 0 bases from J; bases unmatched to any gene: 5. CDR3 region: CASSLGTGSSYEQYF. The CDR3 region has the DNA TGTGCCAGCAGCTTAGGGACAGGGAGCTCCTACGAGCAGTACTTC.

The rearrangement joins TRBV19 to TRBJ2-7, with D possibly being TRBD1 or TRBD2 (6 bases each). Germline V gives CDR1 LNHDA, CDR2 SQIVND (reference sequence). V dropped 3 bases and J dropped 6 bases, with 9 bases sitting between them. CDR3 length: 12 residues. The CDR3 is CASSIGGREQYF. The CDR3 nucleotides are TGTGCCAGTAGTATCGGGGGCCGCGAGCAGTACTTC.

The CDR3 region has the DNA TGTGCCAGCAGCCGACTTCCTGAAGCTTTCTTT. Its protein product is CASSRLPEAFF. The V and J genes are TRBV6-6 and TRBJ1-1, with no clear D. The V gene's germline CDR1 is MNHNY and CDR2 SVGAGI (reference sequence). The CDR3 consists of 11 residues. Trimming cost V 6 bases and J 6 bases, with 8 bases left between them.

The chain links TRBV25-1 to TRBJ1-6; 10 bases match TRBD1. The V segment lost 5 bases and the J segment 5 bases; nucleotides outside the gene matches: 6. The CDR3 extends over 16 amino acids. CDR1 is MGHDK, CDR2 SYGVNS, per germline. CDR3 region: CASSYDRGPNNSPLHF. The CDR3 DNA follows: TGTGCCAGCAGTTATGACAGGGGGCCCAATAATTCACCCCTCCACTTT.